This T cell receptor (beta chain) was sequenced for a study of T cell repertoires in cytomegalovirus infection. Study details: Public TCR beta signatures provided an indication of both CMV infection and a matching HLA type. Overall study findings and caveats: Carriers of CMV plus the relevant HLA were identified by cumulative public TCR beta family frequency. HLA-C-restricted CMV clonotypes gave the most frequent clonotype in two of eight donors.

The CDR3 spans 15 residues. Germline V lookup: CDR1 SEHNR, CDR2 FQNEAQ (reference sequence). V gave up 1 base and J gave up 6 bases, with 15 bases separating them. This clonotype was found a few times. No antigen is known for it. TCRdb redid the calling of the reads with MiXCR, one entry per CDR3 protein. The table has 450,000 to 550,000 distinct CDR3 sequences, more than 15% seen once. The sequenced material came from CD8+ T cells from PBMCs. The V and J genes are TRBV7-9 and TRBJ1-2, with D possibly matching TRBD1 (6 bases). The clonotype was recovered from a human donor in good health (CMV status not recorded). Some clones in this sample may be carry-over from other donors' samples. Here the CDR3 DNA reads TGTGCCAGCAGCTTAGATCAAGGGGGGCGAAATGGCTACACCTTC. Amino acid sequence: CASSLDQGGRNGYTF.